This T cell receptor (beta chain) was sequenced during a study of cytomegalovirus exposure and HLA in healthy donors (dated by TCRdb to about 2017). Notes on the research overall: An earlier analysis of roughly 610 of the donors reported about 260 Gb of sequence data and 117 million unique TCR beta sequences obtained from about 179 million T cells. An early release that covered about 600 HLA-typed donors contained approximately 290 gigabases of sequencing data and tens of millions of unique TCR sequences. Of the approximately 400 genotyped donors, approximately 83% fell in the genetic ancestry cluster associated with self-reported Caucasian donors. The study aimed to test whether signatures of past pathogen exposure could be identified by cataloging public T cell receptors. Using immunosequencing, the study profiled T cell repertoires from fewer than 850 subjects and related those repertoires to cytomegalovirus serostatus. Besides the first cohort of approximately 670 subjects, a separate validation cohort made up of over 100 different subjects was used. To predict cytomegalovirus infection status, the study combined high-throughput TCR immunosequencing, statistical association of individual TCRs with disease status, and machine learning. In a later analysis, previously published TCR beta repertoires from about 640 donors were re-analyzed and high-resolution HLA genotyping was added so that TCR occurrence patterns could be studied. Rather than drawing on any new phenotypic data, the later analysis identified candidate immune exposures from TCR beta sequences and the way those sequences occurred across donors. An earlier analysis of some 500 of the donors applied high-throughput TCR beta sequencing to assess whether each TCR beta V gene segment acted as functional or pseudogenic. Donor age, sex, ethnicity and CMV serostatus were collected together with the repertoire data. In a later genetic analysis, genome-wide SNP genotypes for about 55% of the roughly 700 donors were used, and that subset was treated as a discovery cohort. All discovery cohort repertoires had been generated using a single sequencing platform. Class I and class II HLA loci were covered by the typing at four-digit resolution. Typing coverage differed by locus: A, B, C, DRB1 and DQB1 were typed in roughly 620-630 donors, DQA1 in 522, DPA1 in 606, and DPB1 in approximately 450. Roughly five DR-DQ haplotypes were treated as single units for association and clustering because of strong linkage in the cohort. Among roughly 400 genotyped donors of the cohort, an average of around 240,000 unique TCR beta nucleotide sequences were sequenced per donor, roughly 20% of them non-productive.

Study-level results and caveats: In a later analysis, most CMV-associated TCR beta chains were found to appear HLA-restricted, with HLA associations seemingly driven largely by CMV exposure. A later genetic analysis associated a missense DCLRE1C variant with V-gene and J-gene trimming of TCR beta chains, and an independent cohort replicated the association. Roughly uniform sequencing depth across donors was assumed in presence/absence analyses, although this assumption may not hold. The study listed 164 TCR beta chains as associated with cytomegalovirus. According to a later analysis, TCR association rates differed among HLA loci, with DRB1 alleles showing the most associated TCRs and HLA-C alleles showing the fewest. At a false discovery rate of 0.05, a later analysis linked 16,000 or so TCR beta sequences to specific HLA alleles. In a later analysis, HLA-associated TCR beta chains showed more clonal expansion and lower generation probabilities than non-associated chains that were equally common. It was suggested by the authors that the approach could potentially be generalized to other disease states and immunological phenotypes. In an earlier analysis of approximately 590 of the donors, most TCR beta V segments were observed in productive rearrangements about 90% or about 30% of the time, broadly matching IMGT annotations. In a later analysis, several top co-occurrence clusters were reported to appear linked to parvovirus B19, influenza, CMV and Epstein-Barr virus. Linkage disequilibrium might explain the correlated functional status among segregating V segments, but an unknown experimental factor could not be ruled out. Across donors, most TCR sequences were observed very rarely, whereas some public TCRs were present in many individuals. Some IMGT-functional V segments, including TRBV6-2 and TRBV6-3, could not be told apart with the 87-base-pair reads, so those segments were excluded. A further reported finding was that TCR beta sequences accurately predicted the HLA-A and HLA-B alleles for most subjects in the first cohort. A cluster of highly shared sequence variants was judged likely to be a technical artifact of the sequencing pipeline. In both the original and validation cohorts, the classifier was reported to diagnose cytomegalovirus status with high specificity and sensitivity. When HLA alleles, especially DR and DQ, strongly co-occurred, attributing TCR associations to individual alleles was difficult. In this cohort, only TCR beta chains were sequenced, and detectable features were limited by the absence of alpha or paired-chain data. CMV serostatus was the only immune exposure information available for the cohort. HLA typing was unavailable for some donors at each locus, so association tests used only the typed subset. In vitro tests confirmed that three of the cytomegalovirus-associated TCR beta chains recognize cytomegalovirus antigens. In a later genetic analysis, fewer N-insertions in productive TCRs were reported among donors in an Asian-associated ancestry cluster than the roughly 640-donor mean. Because counts were too low, about 17 rarely observed V segments, including chromosome 9 orphons, were excluded from the earlier analysis of 587 of the donors.

Inclusive of the bounding cysteine and phenylalanine, the CDR3 is 16 residues long. The only DNA kept is the CDR3, 48 bases in frame from the first base. Taken from the germline V gene, the CDR1 and CDR2 loops are MNHNS and SASEGT. In total, fewer than 750 healthy bone marrow donors made up the cohort. At the time of sampling, every cohort member was nominally healthy, though immune exposures that went unrecorded were likely present. The donor tested CMV seropositive, placing the donor among the roughly 270 seropositive members of the cohort. Each donor provided a peripheral blood sample, and peripheral blood mononuclear cells were used for TCR beta sequencing. The Qiagen DNeasy Blood Extraction Kit was used to extract genomic DNA from the blood cell samples. Concerning this clone: What antigen it recognizes has not been identified. The sample holds no much larger clone one base away, and base qualities are not on file.

The library was built by means of the immunoSEQ multiplex PCR assay. The multiplex PCR relied on a mix of 60 forward primers for TCR Vbeta segments and 13 reverse primers for TCR Jbeta segments. The CDR3 region of rearranged TCR beta genes was amplified from genomic DNA with a multiplex PCR assay. The amplified TCR beta libraries were sequenced on the Illumina HiSeq System as 87-base-pair reads. As for the original processing: A later analysis tallied 75 million to 95 million unique TCR beta chains across the 666 repertoires, and some 10 million of those chains were shared by two or more donors. To remove PCR and sequencing errors, raw reads were error-corrected and collapsed into unique sequences using a nearest-neighbor algorithm that merged closely related sequences. V, D and J gene segments were assigned by aligning CDR3 sequences to IMGT reference sequences. Each retained sequence needed at least a six-nucleotide match to both a V gene segment and a J gene segment. Rearrangements were classified as productive when the CDR3 lacked stop codons and remained in frame with V and J, and all other rearrangements were classified as non-productive. Following IMGT convention, CDR3 was defined as the stretch from the second conserved V-encoded cysteine up to the conserved J-encoded phenylalanine. The earlier analysis of 500 to 600 of the donors excluded sequences that lacked an unambiguous match to a single V gene segment. In an earlier analysis of a few hundred of the donors, V segments were called functional above 56.7% productive rearrangements and were called segregating when the between-donor standard deviation exceeded 5%. A statistical classification framework was built for diagnosing cytomegalovirus status from the catalog of TCR beta chain sequences. V and J gene assignment, in a later analysis, came from comparing TCR nucleotide sequences with IMGT/GENE-DB human TR gene sequences. Using the TCRdist pipeline, a later analysis assigned CDR3 sequences along with most-parsimonious VDJ recombination scenarios. In a later analysis, each TCR beta chain was defined by its CDR3 amino acid sequence together with its V-gene family, and reads lacking a unique V-gene family were excluded. As a way to deal with suspected cross-contamination and a sequencing artifact, a later analysis dropped 592 nucleotide sequences that were highly shared and had low generation probability. For each public chain, a later analysis derived a clonal expansion index from normalized ranks of inferred template counts within each repertoire. Generation probabilities in a later analysis came from a VDJ recombination model fitted to out-of-frame rearrangements, and those results were checked against IGoR. A later analysis scored TCR-TCR, TCR-HLA and TCR-CMV co-occurrence with hypergeometric tests, applying a repertoire-size bias correction to TCR pairs. To estimate false discovery rates, a later analysis permuted the HLA or CMV assignments 20 times. In a later analysis, co-occurring TCRs were grouped using DBSCAN, with TCRdist sequence similarity added in when clustering inside HLA-allele-positive subsets. Repertoires with fewer than 30,000 or more than 120,000 public chains were left out of co-occurrence clustering, as were about five repertoires with anomalous nucleotide sharing. TCRdb stores this immuneACCESS table with in-frame sequences only. Part of the clones is absent; in the studies checked, under half of the shortfall reflects unresolved V genes, and no reason is known for the rest. The DNA was the basis for D and trimming; V, J and clone size are from that table. The sample records 150,000 to 200,000 clones, 73% of which are singletons. The ten largest clones take up around 5% of the sample.

The sequence derives from a woman aged 18-35 years in good health and CMV-seropositive. The V and J genes are TRBV6-1 and TRBJ2-5, with the D gene not confidently named. The DNA end is a closer match to TRBJ2-7, so the J assignment may be wrong. Sequences were obtained from PBMCs. The CDR3 in this case is CASSARPNQVIDEQYF. The DNA reads TGTGCCAGCAGTGCCCGACCGAATCAGGTTATAGACGAGCAGTACTTC.